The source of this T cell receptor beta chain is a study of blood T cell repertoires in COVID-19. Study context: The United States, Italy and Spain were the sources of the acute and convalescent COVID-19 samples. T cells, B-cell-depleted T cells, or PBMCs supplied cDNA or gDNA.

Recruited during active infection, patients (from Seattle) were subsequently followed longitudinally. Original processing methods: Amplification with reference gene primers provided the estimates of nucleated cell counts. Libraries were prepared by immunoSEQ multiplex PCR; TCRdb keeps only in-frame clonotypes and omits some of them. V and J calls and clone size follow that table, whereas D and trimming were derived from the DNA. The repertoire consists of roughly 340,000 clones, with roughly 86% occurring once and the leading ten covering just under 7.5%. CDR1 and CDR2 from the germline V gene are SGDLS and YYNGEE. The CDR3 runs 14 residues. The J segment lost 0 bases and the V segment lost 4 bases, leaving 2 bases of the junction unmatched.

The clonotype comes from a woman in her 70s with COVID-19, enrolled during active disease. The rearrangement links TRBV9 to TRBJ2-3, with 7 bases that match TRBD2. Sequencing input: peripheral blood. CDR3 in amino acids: CASSLRGSTDTQYF. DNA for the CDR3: TGTGCCAGCAGCTTGCGGGGGAGCACAGATACGCAGTATTTT.